This T cell receptor beta chain emerged from a study of patients and donors after allogeneic stem cell transplantation. The CDR3 totals 15 residues. Trimming left V 0 bases short and J 5 bases short, with 10 bases between. Germline assignment: CDR1 SEHNR and CDR2 FQNEAQ (reference sequence). TCRdb processed the RT-PCR reads anew with MiXCR; each CDR3 protein has one entry. The sample shows roughly 940,000 distinct CDR3 sequences, roughly 18% of them seen only once. This rearrangement joins TRBV7-9 to TRBJ1-4; perhaps TRBD1 as D (5 bases). The receptor comes from a human donor who was either an allogeneic HSCT recipient or a stem cell or donor lymphocyte infusion donor (not recorded which). It is not recorded whose cells these are; they may come from a transplant donor. Sequencing was done on a sample of blood, either unsorted or a sorted T cell fraction (not recorded which). The CDR3 coding sequence is TGTGCCAGCAGCTTAGCGCTTTGGGGGAATGAAAAACTGTTTTTT. This encodes CASSLALWGNEKLFF.